Below, 18 T cell receptor beta chains from the same sample are listed, as sequenced in a study of shared clonotypes between healthy human individuals. The naive CD8 subset, CD45RO-negative cells positively selected for CCR7, excluded terminally differentiated effector memory CD45RA+ cells. The assay was immunoSEQ multiplex PCR, and TCRdb's table has in-frame clones only and misses some. Of nearly 2 million clones in the sample, about 95% are singletons; the top ten hold approximately 1%. Input material: naive CD8+ T cells sorted from blood. These receptors originate from a man aged 18 to 29 in good health.

Here the CDR3 reads CASSRQGAQPQHF. The CDR3 bases are TGTGCCAGTAGTAGGCAGGGAGCTCAGCCCCAGCATTTT. This chain joins TRBV19 and TRBJ1-5; TRBD1 is a possible D gene (5 bases). The germline V gene encodes CDR1 LNHDA and CDR2 SQIVND (reference sequence). This CDR3 is built from 13 residues. V lost 4 bases and J lost 6, with 10 bases in between.

The genes are TRBV29-1 and TRBJ2-1; D may correspond to TRBD1 or TRBD2 (5 bases each). There are 19 residues in the CDR3. Germline loops: CDR1 SQVTM, CDR2 ANQGSEA. Trimming removed 0 bases from V and 1 base from J, with 22 bases in between. The CDR3 coding sequence is TGCAGCGTTGAAGATCTCGGTCGTTATGAGGGGAATTCCTACAATGAGCAGTTCTTC. Residues: CSVEDLGRYEGNSYNEQFF.

The V gene is TRBV10-3, the J gene TRBJ2-3; 7 bases are shared with TRBD2. Losses at the gene ends were 7 bases for V and 2 bases for J; bases not matched to a gene: 12. The CDR3 totals 16 residues. Looked up from germline, CDR1 is ENHRY and CDR2 is SYGVKD. CDR3 nucleotides: TGTGCCATCACTGCGACTGGGACTACGACCACAGATACGCAGTATTTT. This gives the protein CAITATGTTTTDTQYF.

The chain joins TRBV6-5 to TRBJ2-7; TRBD2 matches 7 bases. The junction had 6 bases not matched to a gene; V was cut back by 8 bases and J by 2 bases. The germline gives CDR1 MNHEY, CDR2 SVGAGI. This CDR3 is 13 amino acids long. DNA of the CDR3: TGTGCCAGCCGCGCGGGAGAGACCTACGAGCAGTACTTC. Its protein is CASRAGETYEQYF.

V is TRBV9 and J is TRBJ2-7; 13 nucleotides match TRBD2. Looked up from germline, CDR1 is SGDLS and CDR2 is YYNGEE. The trim removed 3 bases at V and 5 bases at J, leaving 8 bases unmatched. The CDR3 consists of 16 residues. CDR3 in DNA: TGTGCCAGCAGCGCTAGTGCGGGACTAGCGGGAAACGAGCAGTACTTC. It is translated as CASSASAGLAGNEQYF. The full variable domain, with the rest looked up from reference TRBV9 and TRBJ2-7, is DSGVTQTPKHLITATGQRVTLRCSPRSGDLSVYWYQQSLDQGLQFLIQYYNGEERAKGNILERFSAQQFPDLHSELNLSSLELGDSALYFCASSASAGLAGNEQYFGPGTRLTVT.

Notes on this clone: This specimen includes other DNA sequences encoding the same CDR3. V gene TRBV6-6 combines with J gene TRBJ2-7; weak D call: TRBD2 (6 bases). CDR1 is MNHNY and CDR2 is SVGAGI in the germline V gene (reference sequence). V was clipped by 2 bases and J by 2 bases, with 10 bases between them. This CDR3 comprises 14 residues. The CDR3 DNA is TGTGCCAGCAGTTACGGCGGGACCACCTACGAGCAGTACTTC. Protein: CASSYGGTTYEQYF.

V is TRBV28 and J is TRBJ2-7; tentative D call: TRBD1 (5 bases). The V and J ends lost 6 bases and 3 bases respectively, with 15 bases between them. Germline CDR1 MDHEN, CDR2 SYDVKM. The CDR3 is 14 amino acids. CDR3 bases: TGTGCCAGCAGCCCCCCAGGGATTAACTACGAGCAGTACTTC. Its protein product is CASSPPGINYEQYF.

The chain recombines TRBV6-1 with TRBJ2-1; D may be TRBD1 or TRBD2 (5 bases each). Germline V lookup: CDR1 MNHNS, CDR2 SASEGT. V lost 3 bases to trimming and J lost 2 bases, with 20 bases between them. The CDR3 has 18 residues. CDR3 sequence (DNA): TGTGCCAGCAGTGAGGAGCCTGCCGGGGCCGCACCCTACAATGAGCAGTTCTTC. This gives the protein CASSEEPAGAAPYNEQFF.

This clone was seen more than once but under ten times. The identical CDR3 is also encoded by other nucleotide sequences in the sample. J is TRBJ2-5 and V is TRBV6-5; D unresolved. CDR3 length equals 12 residues. The germline gives CDR1 MNHEY, CDR2 SVGAGI. V dropped 0 bases and J dropped 5 bases, with 4 bases sitting between them. The CDR3 region is CASSYSGETQYF. The CDR3 bases are TGTGCCAGCAGTTACTCCGGGGAGACCCAGTACTTC.

The chain uses TRBV13 and TRBJ1-4; D is unclear. Looked up from germline, CDR1 is PRHDT and CDR2 is FYEKMQ (reference sequence). The CDR3 covers 15 residues. V lost 0 bases, J lost 0 bases, and 5 bases lay in between. The CDR3 region is CASSLGEATNEKLFF. CDR3 sequence (DNA): TGTGCCAGCAGCTTAGGGGAAGCAACTAATGAAAAACTGTTTTTT.

This clone was seen only once. J is TRBJ1-4 and V is TRBV4-1; no clear D gene. The germline CDR1 and CDR2 sequences are MGHRA and YSYEKL. The CDR3 is 18 residues long. Trimming shortened V by 0 bases and J by 6 bases, and 20 bases separated the two germline ends. CDR3 in amino acids: CASSQDTLPLGSYEKLFF. The CDR3 DNA reads as TGCGCCAGCAGCCAAGATACCCTCCCACTGGGGTCCTATGAAAAACTGTTTTTT.

The chain carries TRBV7-2 and TRBJ2-5; the D is unclear. Trimming pared 5 bases from V and 2 bases from J, leaving 12 bases between. The CDR3 extends over 14 amino acids. The germline gives CDR1 SGHTA, CDR2 FQGNSA. The CDR3 DNA reads TGTGCCAGCAGCCGAAGGGTATTACAAGAGACCCAGTACTTC. Its translation is CASSRRVLQETQYF.

This chain links TRBV28 with TRBJ1-1, with TRBD1 as a possible D gene (5 bases). Germline assignment: CDR1 MDHEN and CDR2 SYDVKM. This CDR3 comprises 14 residues. The V end was cut by 2 bases, the J end by 5 bases, with 12 bases between. In DNA, the CDR3 is TGTGCCAGCAGTTTAGAGGGGTTTCGGACTGAAGCTTTCTTT. Its translation is CASSLEGFRTEAFF.

J is TRBJ2-2 and V is TRBV18; the D is unclear. Trimming removed 2 bases from V and 3 bases from J, with 7 bases in between. This CDR3 is 14 amino acids long. CDR1 is KGHSH and CDR2 is LQKENI in the germline V gene. The CDR3 region has the DNA TGTGCCAGCTCACCAGAGGTCCACACCGGGGAGCTGTTTTTT. Translated: CASSPEVHTGELFF.

The V and J genes are TRBV7-2 and TRBJ2-7, with TRBD2 identical over 9 bases. The junction had 7 bases not matched to a gene; V was cut back by 3 bases and J by 4 bases. There are 15 residues in the CDR3. The V gene's germline CDR1 is SGHTA and CDR2 FQGNSA. CDR3 residues: CASSFGSSGMYEQYF. The CDR3 nucleotides are TGTGCCAGCAGCTTCGGGTCTAGCGGGATGTACGAGCAGTACTTC. Full variable domain (outside the CDR3, taken from reference TRBV7-2 and TRBJ2-7): GAGVSQSPSNKVTEKGKDVELRCDPISGHTALYWYRQSLGQGLEFLIYFQGNSAPDKSGLPSDRFSAERTGGSVSTLTIQRTQQEDSAVYLCASSFGSSGMYEQYFGPGTRLTVT.

This chain connects TRBV28 to TRBJ2-3; TRBD2 might be the D (5 bases). Trimming took off 3 bases at V and 0 bases at J, with 28 bases between the two ends. This CDR3 has 21 amino acids. Germline V gene lookup returns CDR1 MDHEN and CDR2 SYDVKM. The CDR3 region has the DNA TGTGCCAGCAGTTTCCCCGGCGTCCGGGATAGGACGTATACTAGCACAGATACGCAGTATTTT. It yields the protein CASSFPGVRDRTYTSTDTQYF.

V is TRBV6-5 and J is TRBJ1-1; possible D gene TRBD1, 5 bases. The germline gives CDR1 MNHEY, CDR2 SVGAGI. V lost 2 bases to trimming and J lost 8 bases, with 9 bases between them. The CDR3 is 12 residues long. The CDR3 bases are TGTGCCAGCAGTTACGGGACTAGAGAAGCTTTCTTT. Translation gives CASSYGTREAFF.

This chain uses TRBV19 with TRBJ1-2, with D possibly matching TRBD1 (6 bases). V lost 4 bases to trimming and J lost 7 bases, with 13 bases between them. Germline loops: CDR1 LNHDA, CDR2 SQIVND (reference sequence). The CDR3 consists of 13 residues. DNA of the CDR3: TGTGCCAGTAGTACCGTGGACAGAACTGGCTACACCTTC. It yields the protein CASSTVDRTGYTF.